This entry lists 30 T cell receptor beta chains sequenced from one sample in a study of cytotoxic CD8 clonotypes in ibrutinib-treated CLL. Here immunoSEQ multiplex PCR was the method, and the copy in TCRdb shows in-frame clones only, minus some. This table has 130,000 or so clones, 80% to 85% appearing once. The sample in question was PBMCs, obtained after 24 months of ibrutinib treatment. The receptors were gathered from a human donor with chronic lymphocytic leukemia.

The genes are TRBV19 and TRBJ1-4; 8 nucleotides line up with TRBD1. CDR1 and CDR2 from the germline V gene are LNHDA and SQIVND (reference sequence). The CDR3 length is 19 residues. V lost 1 base to trimming and J lost 0 bases; unmatched junction nucleotides: 10. CDR3 DNA: TGTGCCAGTAGTATAGCTGGCAGGGGGCGCGGAGCAACTAATGAAAAACTGTTTTTT. Translating it yields CASSIAGRGRGATNEKLFF.

This chain connects TRBV5-1 to TRBJ2-7; possibly TRBD1 for D (6 bases). V dropped 1 base and J dropped 1 base, with 9 bases sitting between them. The CDR3 sequence is 14 residues long. The germline gives CDR1 SGHRS, CDR2 YFSETQ. The CDR3 is CASSLTQGSYEQYF. The CDR3 DNA follows: TGCGCCAGCAGCTTGACGCAGGGGTCCTACGAGCAGTACTTC.

The CDR3 spells CASSPAAETTEAFF. CDR3 nucleotide sequence: TGTGCCAGCAGCCCGGCGGCGGAGACTACTGAAGCTTTCTTT. The genes are TRBV11-2 and TRBJ1-1; D is uncertain. Trimming took off 5 bases at V and 5 bases at J, with 15 bases between the two ends. This CDR3 comprises 14 residues. Per the germline V gene, CDR1 is SGHAT and CDR2 is FQNNGV.

The J gene is TRBJ1-5, the V gene TRBV19, with D possibly TRBD1 on 5 matching bases. The CDR3 runs to 15 residues. Germline V gene data show CDR1 as LNHDA and CDR2 as SQIVND (reference sequence). The V end was cut by 5 bases, the J end by 2 bases, with 13 bases between. The CDR3, as DNA: TGTGCCAGTAGTCGGGGGGGAGTCGGCAATCAGCCCCAGCATTTT. Translated, it gives CASSRGGVGNQPQHF.

J is TRBJ1-1 and V is TRBV2; unclear D gene. The CDR3 has 13 amino acids. Germline CDR1 and CDR2: SNHLY and FYNNEI. V lost 3 bases, J lost 0 bases, and 5 bases lay in between. In nucleotides, the CDR3 is TGTGCCAGCAGTGAGAATTTGAACACTGAAGCTTTCTTT. Protein sequence: CASSENLNTEAFF.

V gene TRBV28 combines with J gene TRBJ1-4; 9 positions match TRBD1. The trim removed 6 bases at V and 10 bases at J, leaving 9 bases unmatched. CDR1 is MDHEN and CDR2 is SYDVKM in the germline V gene. CDR3 length: 14 amino acids. The DNA of the CDR3 is TGTGCCAGCAGCCAACGTGGGACAGGGAGAAAACTGTTTTTT. This codes for CASSQRGTGRKLFF.

Ten or more counts support this clone. This chain uses TRBV18 with TRBJ1-6, with a tentative D call TRBD1 (5 bases). Germline CDR1 and CDR2: KGHSH and LQKENI. This CDR3 spans 16 amino acids. Trimming took 3 bases from V and 7 from J, leaving 16 bases between them. As DNA, the CDR3 is TGTGCCAGCTCACCCTTTAACACAGGTGAAAATTCACCCCTCCACTTT. Its translation: CASSPFNTGENSPLHF.

The V call is TRBV10-3, the J call TRBJ1-2; TRBD1 matches 12 bases. Germline V CDR1 and CDR2: ENHRY, SYGVKD. The CDR3 has 14 amino acids. V was pared by 9 bases and J by 7 bases, with 9 bases of the junction left unmatched. The CDR3 DNA sequence: TGTGCCATAACCGGGACAGGGGGCTCGGGTGGCTACACCTTC. Its translation: CAITGTGGSGGYTF.

The chain is built from TRBV28 and TRBJ1-5; TRBD1 might be the D (5 bases). This CDR3 spans 14 amino acids. Germline V gene data show CDR1 as MDHEN and CDR2 as SYDVKM. Deletions cut 6 bases from V and 6 bases from J, with 15 bases between. The chain's CDR3 is CASRGGGGSQPQHF. DNA for the CDR3: TGTGCCAGCAGGGGGGGTGGGGGAAGTCAGCCCCAGCATTTT.

V usage is TRBV7-8 and J usage is TRBJ2-3; perhaps TRBD1 as D (5 bases). Germline values: CDR1 SGHVS, CDR2 FQNEAQ. V lost 1 base, J lost 2 bases, and 10 bases lay in between. CDR3 length: 15 amino acids. The CDR3 region is CASSLGAGYTDTQYF. The CDR3 DNA is TGTGCCAGCAGCTTAGGGGCAGGGTACACAGATACGCAGTATTTT.

The chain has TRBV11-3 and TRBJ1-1; tentatively, D is TRBD1 (5 bases). The V gene lost 5 bases and the J gene lost 6 bases, with 25 bases spanning the gap. Germline CDR1 and CDR2: SGHNT and YENEEA. The CDR3 extends over 17 amino acids. Written as DNA, the CDR3 is TGTGCCAGCAGCCAATCCATACACCGGGGCGGGACGGCTGAAGCTTTCTTT. This sequence encodes CASSQSIHRGGTAEAFF.

J is TRBJ1-1 and V is TRBV28; no clear D gene. Germline lookup yields CDR1 MDHEN and CDR2 SYDVKM. Trimming cost V 1 base and J 3 bases, with 18 bases left between them. The CDR3 totals 17 residues. Written as DNA, the CDR3 is TGTGCCAGCAGTTTATTGCTGGGTTCGGGCCAGGACACTGAAGCTTTCTTT. It is translated as CASSLLLGSGQDTEAFF.

As for this clone: The germline gene is not matched at one end of the junction; a read error may be the cause. This chain connects TRBV10-3 to TRBJ2-2; perhaps D is TRBD1 or TRBD2 (5 bases each). Germline loops: CDR1 ENHRY, CDR2 SYGVKD. This CDR3 is built from 17 residues. The CDR3 spells CAINGDGVTTNIGELFF. CDR3 DNA: TGTGCCATCAACGGGGACGGAGTTACTACGAACATCGGGGAGCTGTTTTTT.

The chain has TRBV6-6 and TRBJ2-7, with TRBD1 matching over 7 bases. The CDR3 length is 15 residues. Germline V gives CDR1 MNHNY, CDR2 SVGAGI (reference sequence). The V segment lost 5 bases and the J segment 2 bases; nucleotides outside the gene matches: 9. The CDR3 sequence: CASSQRQGNPYEQYF. The DNA of the CDR3 is TGTGCCAGCAGTCAACGACAGGGAAACCCCTACGAGCAGTACTTC.

This clone was observed once. The chain has TRBV4-3 and TRBJ1-5; TRBD1 is a possible D gene (6 bases). This CDR3 is built from 15 residues. V lost 1 base and J 3 bases, leaving 10 bases between the germline ends. Germline CDR1 LGHNA, CDR2 YSLEER. The CDR3 sequence is CASSQGRGFNQPQHF. The CDR3 coding sequence is TGCGCCAGCAGCCAAGGGAGGGGGTTCAATCAGCCCCAGCATTTT.

The rearrangement links TRBV4-1 to TRBJ2-3; 7 bases align to TRBD1. V gave up 2 bases and J gave up 5 bases; unmatched junction bases: 7. The CDR3 has 15 amino acids. Germline CDR1 is MGHRA and CDR2 is YSYEKL. As DNA, the CDR3 is TGCGCCAGCAGCCAAATCGACAGGGAAAAAGATACGCAGTATTTT. Its translation is CASSQIDREKDTQYF.

The rearrangement joins TRBV6-5 to TRBJ1-2; TRBD1 aligns across 7 bases. CDR1 is MNHEY, CDR2 SVGAGI, per germline. After removal of 0 bases from V and 7 bases from J, the junction contained 5 bases not matched to a gene. The CDR3 extends over 14 amino acids. CDR3 bases: TGTGCCAGCAGTTACTCGAGGGGGCAGGGTGGCTACACCTTC. Amino acid sequence: CASSYSRGQGGYTF.

The chain carries TRBV7-8 and TRBJ2-3; D unclear. From germline, CDR1 is SGHVS and CDR2 FQNEAQ. V shed 3 bases and J shed 4 bases, with 14 bases lying between them. The CDR3 covers 15 residues. The chain's CDR3 is CASSFNGNISDTQYF. In DNA, the CDR3 is TGTGCCAGCAGCTTTAACGGAAACATCTCAGATACGCAGTATTTT. Using reference TRBV7-8 and TRBJ2-3 for the parts outside the CDR3, the full variable domain is GAGVSQSPRYKVAKRGQDVALRCDPISGHVSLFWYQQALGQGPEFLTYFQNEAQLDKSGLPSDRFFAERPEGSVSTLKIQRTQQEDSAVYLCASSFNGNISDTQYFGPGTRLTVL.

V is TRBV11-3 and J is TRBJ2-1, with D possibly being TRBD1 or TRBD2 (6 bases each). V lost 2 bases and J lost 4, with 18 bases in between. The V gene's germline CDR1 is SGHNT and CDR2 YENEEA. CDR3 size: 17 residues. The CDR3 reads CASSLRGTGALYNEQFF. The CDR3, as DNA: TGTGCCAGCAGCTTAAGGGGGACGGGGGCCCTATACAATGAGCAGTTCTTC.

The chain recombines TRBV5-5 with TRBJ1-6; perhaps TRBD1 as D (6 bases). Germline CDR1 reads SGHKS; CDR2 reads YYEKEE (reference sequence). The CDR3 totals 15 residues. V was cut by 1 base and J by 7 bases, with 12 bases left in between. CDR3 DNA: TGTGCCAGCAGCTTGTATGCAGGGGAGAATTCACCCCTCCACTTT. It yields the protein CASSLYAGENSPLHF.

The V and J genes are TRBV5-1 and TRBJ1-1; no definite D call. V was shortened by 2 bases and J by 1 base, with 9 bases between the two germline ends. Per germline, CDR1 SGHRS and CDR2 YFSETQ. This CDR3 is 14 amino acids long. This CDR3 reads CASSFGRTNTEAFF. The CDR3 nucleotides read TGCGCCAGCAGCTTTGGACGGACGAACACTGAAGCTTTCTTT.

The V and J genes are TRBV7-6 and TRBJ2-1; D is perhaps TRBD1 (7 bases). This CDR3 is built from 18 residues. Germline values: CDR1 SGHVS, CDR2 FNYEAQ. V lost 0 bases and J lost 4, with 19 bases in between. As DNA, the CDR3 is TGTGCCAGCAGCTTAGCTAGACAGGGAGGAGGGGGTTACAATGAGCAGTTCTTC. Translating gives CASSLARQGGGGYNEQFF.

The rearrangement uses TRBV28 and TRBJ1-2; D may be TRBD1 (5 bases). This CDR3 spans 13 amino acids. The V gene lost 3 bases and the J gene lost 5 bases, with 10 bases spanning the gap. Germline-derived CDR1 and CDR2 are MDHEN and SYDVKM. DNA of the CDR3: TGTGCCAGCAGTTTGGGCGGGGGTTATGGCTACACCTTC. Protein product: CASSLGGGYGYTF.

This clone was seen a single time. This chain uses TRBV7-6 with TRBJ2-3; no firm D call. Per the germline V gene, CDR1 is SGHVS and CDR2 is FNYEAQ. V shed 1 base and J shed 0 bases, with 8 bases lying between them. The CDR3 loop spans 15 amino acids. The CDR3 protein is CASSLEVSSTDTQYF. In DNA, the CDR3 is TGTGCCAGCAGCTTAGAGGTTTCTAGCACAGATACGCAGTATTTT.

The chain employs TRBV2 and TRBJ1-5, with TRBD1 matching over 9 bases. J gave up 6 bases and V 5 bases, and 5 bases lay outside the gene matches. The CDR3 contains 14 residues. Germline values: CDR1 SNHLY, CDR2 FYNNEI. This CDR3 reads CASSSRTGVQPQHF. As DNA, the CDR3 is TGTGCCAGCAGTTCAAGGACAGGGGTTCAGCCCCAGCATTTT.

In regard to this clone: This specimen includes other DNA sequences encoding the same CDR3. This chain links TRBV9 with TRBJ2-1; D remains ambiguous. Trimming removed 1 base from V and 9 bases from J, with 8 bases in between. The length of the CDR3 is 12 residues. From germline, CDR1 is SGDLS and CDR2 YYNGEE. In DNA form, the CDR3 reads TGTGCCAGCAGCGTAATGGGTAGTGAGCAGTTCTTC. The encoded protein is CASSVMGSEQFF.

This chain connects TRBV9 to TRBJ2-5; 7 bases align to TRBD1. The CDR3 consists of 16 residues. V dropped 3 bases and J dropped 0; count of bases not matched to a gene: 8. Per the germline V gene, CDR1 is SGDLS and CDR2 is YYNGEE. The CDR3 reads CASSGTGTGYQETQYF. The CDR3 DNA is TGTGCCAGCAGCGGGACAGGTACGGGGTACCAAGAGACCCAGTACTTC.

The sample holds one count of this clone. The CDR3 sequence: CASHIEGVRDQYF. The CDR3, as DNA: TGCGCCAGCCATATTGAGGGGGTCCGCGATCAGTACTTC. This chain joins TRBV5-1 and TRBJ2-7; possible D gene TRBD1, 6 bases. The germline V and J ends were trimmed by 7 bases and 10 bases, with 21 bases remaining between them. The CDR3 consists of 13 residues. Germline-derived CDR1 and CDR2 are SGHRS and YFSETQ.

This clone was found a few times. V usage is TRBV5-1 and J usage is TRBJ2-5; TRBD1 might be the D (6 bases). V was shortened by 4 bases and J by 5 bases, with 12 bases between the two germline ends. The CDR3 is 13 amino acids. Looked up from germline, CDR1 is SGHRS and CDR2 is YFSETQ. CDR3 in amino acids: CASSTQGMETQYF. The CDR3 bases are TGCGCCAGCAGCACACAGGGTATGGAGACCCAGTACTTC.

This chain uses TRBV30 with TRBJ1-2; D is unclear. CDR3 length equals 14 residues. V was cut by 0 bases and J by 5 bases, with 13 bases left in between. The germline gives CDR1 GTSNPN, CDR2 SVGIG (reference sequence). The CDR3 sequence is CAWSVWETLYGYTF. DNA for the CDR3: TGTGCCTGGAGTGTATGGGAGACCCTTTATGGCTACACCTTC. Looking up the rest from reference TRBV30 and TRBJ1-2 gives the full variable domain: SQTIHQWPATLVQPVGSPLSLECTVEGTSNPNLYWYRQAAGRGLQLLFYSVGIGQISSEVPQNLSASRPQDRQFILSSKKLLLSDSGFYLCAWSVWETLYGYTFGSGTRLTVV.